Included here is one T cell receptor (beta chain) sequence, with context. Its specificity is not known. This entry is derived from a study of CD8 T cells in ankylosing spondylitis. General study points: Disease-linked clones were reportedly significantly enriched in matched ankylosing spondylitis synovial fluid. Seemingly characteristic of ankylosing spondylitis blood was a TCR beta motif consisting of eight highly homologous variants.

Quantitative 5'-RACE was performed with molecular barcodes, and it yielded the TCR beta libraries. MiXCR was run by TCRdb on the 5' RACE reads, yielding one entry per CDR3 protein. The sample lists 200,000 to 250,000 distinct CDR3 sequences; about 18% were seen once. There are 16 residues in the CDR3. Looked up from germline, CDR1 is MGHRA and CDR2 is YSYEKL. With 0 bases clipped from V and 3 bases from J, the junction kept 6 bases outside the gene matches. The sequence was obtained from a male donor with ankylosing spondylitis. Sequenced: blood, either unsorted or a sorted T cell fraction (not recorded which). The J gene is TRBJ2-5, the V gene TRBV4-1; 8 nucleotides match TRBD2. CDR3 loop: CASSQDPGLGEETQYF. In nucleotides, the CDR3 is TGCGCCAGCAGCCAAGACCCGGGACTAGGCGAAGAGACCCAGTACTTC.